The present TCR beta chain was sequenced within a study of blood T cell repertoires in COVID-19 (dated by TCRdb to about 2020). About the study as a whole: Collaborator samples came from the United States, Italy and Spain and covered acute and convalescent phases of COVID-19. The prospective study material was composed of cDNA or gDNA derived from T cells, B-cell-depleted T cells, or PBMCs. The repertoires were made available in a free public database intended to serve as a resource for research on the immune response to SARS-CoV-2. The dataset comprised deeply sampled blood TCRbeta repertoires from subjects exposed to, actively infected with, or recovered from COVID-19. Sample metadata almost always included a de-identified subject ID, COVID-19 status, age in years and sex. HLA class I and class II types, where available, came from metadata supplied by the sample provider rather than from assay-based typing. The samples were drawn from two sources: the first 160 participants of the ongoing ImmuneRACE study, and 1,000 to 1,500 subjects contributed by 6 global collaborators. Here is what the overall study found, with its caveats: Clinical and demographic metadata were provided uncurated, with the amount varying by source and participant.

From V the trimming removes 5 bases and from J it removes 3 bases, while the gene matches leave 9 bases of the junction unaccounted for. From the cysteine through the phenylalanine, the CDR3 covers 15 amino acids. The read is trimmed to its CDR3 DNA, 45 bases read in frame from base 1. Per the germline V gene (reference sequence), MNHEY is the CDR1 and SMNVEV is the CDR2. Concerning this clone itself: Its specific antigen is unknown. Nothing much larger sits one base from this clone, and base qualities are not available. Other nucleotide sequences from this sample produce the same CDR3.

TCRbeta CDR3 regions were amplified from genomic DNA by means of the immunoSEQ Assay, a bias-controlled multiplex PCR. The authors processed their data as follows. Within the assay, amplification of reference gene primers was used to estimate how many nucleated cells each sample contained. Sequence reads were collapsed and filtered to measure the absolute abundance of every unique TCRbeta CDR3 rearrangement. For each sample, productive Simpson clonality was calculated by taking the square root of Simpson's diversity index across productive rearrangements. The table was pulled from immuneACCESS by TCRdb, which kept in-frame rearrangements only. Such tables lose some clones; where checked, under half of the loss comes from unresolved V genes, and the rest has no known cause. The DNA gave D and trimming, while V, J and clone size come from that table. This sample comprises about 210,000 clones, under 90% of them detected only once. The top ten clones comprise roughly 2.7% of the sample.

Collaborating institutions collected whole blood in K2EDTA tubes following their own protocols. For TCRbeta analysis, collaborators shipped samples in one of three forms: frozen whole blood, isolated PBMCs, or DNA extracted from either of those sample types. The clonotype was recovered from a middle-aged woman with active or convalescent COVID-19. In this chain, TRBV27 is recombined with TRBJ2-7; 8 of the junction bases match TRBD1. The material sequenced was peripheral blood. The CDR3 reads CASSLLGQGSYEQYF. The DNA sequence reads TGTGCCAGCAGTCTCCTCGGACAGGGAAGCTACGAGCAGTACTTC.